This TCR beta chain came from a study of blood T cell repertoires in COVID-19. Overall study context: Acute and convalescent COVID-19 samples came from the United States, Italy and Spain. The analysed material was cDNA or gDNA that came from T cells, B-cell-depleted T cells, or PBMCs.

Clones were sequenced by immunoSEQ multiplex PCR, and TCRdb holds only the in-frame ones, with some missing. The sample contains about 180,000 clones, over 70% of which appear only once. Looked up from germline, CDR1 is KGHSH and CDR2 is LQKENI. This CDR3 comprises 13 residues. V trimming: 3 bases; J trimming: 4 bases; junction bases outside the gene matches: 2. Patients in Seattle were enrolled during active infection, then followed longitudinally. Sequenced: peripheral blood. The V gene is TRBV18, the J gene TRBJ1-2; TRBD1 matches 7 bases. The sequence derives from a woman in her thirties or forties with COVID-19, enrolled during active disease. The CDR3 DNA reads TGTGCCAGCTCACCGGACAGGTCCTATGGCTACACCTTC. Protein product: CASSPDRSYGYTF.